A selection of T cell receptor beta chains follows, all from one sample in a study of radiotherapy plus CTLA-4 blockade in lung cancer. Produced via immunoSEQ multiplex PCR; TCRdb's table is partial and in-frame only. The sample has around 37,000 clones, around 74% seen once. Sequenced material: peripheral blood, taken from a patient treated with radiotherapy plus ipilimumab. These receptors all come from a human donor with non-small cell lung cancer that progressed on radiotherapy plus ipilimumab. The CDR3 runs from the conserved cysteine through the conserved F or W. D genes are given only for firm matches.

TRBD2 TRBV18 CASSPQAGAGEQYF
TRBD1 TRBV11-1 CASSRDRLDSEQYF
NA TRBV6-6 CASRLGTADGYTF
NA TRBV19 CASSIDWDRPDGYTF
TRBD1 TRBV7-9 CASSLYLTGGRNNEQFF
NA TRBV27 CASSGDSGYGYTF
TRBD2 TRBV7-9 CASSLTVTRPGLALNEQFF
TRBD2 TRBV9 CASSVADSGGRQFF
NA TRBV7-8 CASGFNPYGYTF
TRBD2 TRBV7-6 CASSLEGTSAVGELFF
NA TRBV7-9 CASSPPETAAYEQYF
NA TRBV19 CASKYSNQPQHF
TRBD1 TRBV7-9 CASSQSPGTGDEQYF
TRBD1 TRBV27 CASSGPGQGDTEAFF
NA TRBV7-9 CASSLPWAGGNEQFF
NA TRBV9 CASSVEGRAANEQFF
NA TRBV4-1 CASSQVRAGAQETQYF
NA TRBV5-5 CATRRGDSYEQYF
NA TRBV7-3 CASSLGATNTEAFF
NA TRBV6-1 CASRAESGANVLTF
NA TRBV6-1 CASGGYEQYF
NA TRBV9 CASSESGKNYNEQFF
NA TRBV11-1 CASSLYGAEASSYNEQFF
NA TRBV4-3 CASSQEWRSPRYEQYF
NA TRBV6-1 CASSSQGSGETQYF
NA TRBV7-2 CASSLEGVYSGNTIYF
TRBD1 TRBV5-1 CASSLGDSWGYTF
TRBD1 TRBV4-1 CASSQETGVVEKLFF
TRBD2 TRBV5-1 CASSLNSGGANEQFF
TRBD2 TRBV10-1 CASSELAGEEQFF
NA TRBV9 CASSVAREANIQYF
TRBD1 TRBV9 CASRPGTVNTGELFF
TRBD1 TRBV28 CASSTEEDRVKGYGYTF
NA TRBV4-1 CASSQAVGVSSPAQYF
TRBD1 TRBV5-4 CASSPGTGSGASGNTIYF
TRBD1 TRBV7-9 CASSRRTGAIGETQYF
NA TRBV29-1 CSVEGSGRRGYEQYF
NA TRBV28 CASRPLPGHDGYTF
NA TRBV10-3 CAISEGPGPNEKLFF
NA TRBV7-9 CASSPPTEQETQYF